The clone carrying this T cell receptor (beta chain) turned up a few times. Its antigen is unidentified. The data originate from a study of CD8 T cells in ankylosing spondylitis. Germline CDR1 reads SGHRS; CDR2 reads YFSETQ. This CDR3 contains 15 residues. V was pared by 4 bases and J by 4 bases, with 9 bases of the junction left unmatched. General study points: With a CD8+ phenotype, disease-linked clones were relatively rare in peripheral blood. Disease-linked clones reportedly concentrated significantly in matched ankylosing spondylitis synovial fluid.

Quantitative 5'-RACE with molecular barcodes produced the TCR beta libraries. Each CDR3 protein gets one entry after TCRdb re-called the 5' RACE reads with MiXCR. The table has approximately 220,000 distinct CDR3 sequences, around a quarter seen once; the top ten hold approximately 6.6%. What was sequenced was blood, either unsorted or a sorted T cell fraction (not recorded which). This chain uses TRBV5-1 with TRBJ2-3; 7 bases match TRBD2. The clonotype originates from a male donor with ankylosing spondylitis or in good health (not recorded which). CDR3 sequence reads: CASSMETSPPDTQYF. DNA of the CDR3: TGCGCCAGCAGCATGGAGACTAGCCCCCCAGATACGCAGTATTTT.